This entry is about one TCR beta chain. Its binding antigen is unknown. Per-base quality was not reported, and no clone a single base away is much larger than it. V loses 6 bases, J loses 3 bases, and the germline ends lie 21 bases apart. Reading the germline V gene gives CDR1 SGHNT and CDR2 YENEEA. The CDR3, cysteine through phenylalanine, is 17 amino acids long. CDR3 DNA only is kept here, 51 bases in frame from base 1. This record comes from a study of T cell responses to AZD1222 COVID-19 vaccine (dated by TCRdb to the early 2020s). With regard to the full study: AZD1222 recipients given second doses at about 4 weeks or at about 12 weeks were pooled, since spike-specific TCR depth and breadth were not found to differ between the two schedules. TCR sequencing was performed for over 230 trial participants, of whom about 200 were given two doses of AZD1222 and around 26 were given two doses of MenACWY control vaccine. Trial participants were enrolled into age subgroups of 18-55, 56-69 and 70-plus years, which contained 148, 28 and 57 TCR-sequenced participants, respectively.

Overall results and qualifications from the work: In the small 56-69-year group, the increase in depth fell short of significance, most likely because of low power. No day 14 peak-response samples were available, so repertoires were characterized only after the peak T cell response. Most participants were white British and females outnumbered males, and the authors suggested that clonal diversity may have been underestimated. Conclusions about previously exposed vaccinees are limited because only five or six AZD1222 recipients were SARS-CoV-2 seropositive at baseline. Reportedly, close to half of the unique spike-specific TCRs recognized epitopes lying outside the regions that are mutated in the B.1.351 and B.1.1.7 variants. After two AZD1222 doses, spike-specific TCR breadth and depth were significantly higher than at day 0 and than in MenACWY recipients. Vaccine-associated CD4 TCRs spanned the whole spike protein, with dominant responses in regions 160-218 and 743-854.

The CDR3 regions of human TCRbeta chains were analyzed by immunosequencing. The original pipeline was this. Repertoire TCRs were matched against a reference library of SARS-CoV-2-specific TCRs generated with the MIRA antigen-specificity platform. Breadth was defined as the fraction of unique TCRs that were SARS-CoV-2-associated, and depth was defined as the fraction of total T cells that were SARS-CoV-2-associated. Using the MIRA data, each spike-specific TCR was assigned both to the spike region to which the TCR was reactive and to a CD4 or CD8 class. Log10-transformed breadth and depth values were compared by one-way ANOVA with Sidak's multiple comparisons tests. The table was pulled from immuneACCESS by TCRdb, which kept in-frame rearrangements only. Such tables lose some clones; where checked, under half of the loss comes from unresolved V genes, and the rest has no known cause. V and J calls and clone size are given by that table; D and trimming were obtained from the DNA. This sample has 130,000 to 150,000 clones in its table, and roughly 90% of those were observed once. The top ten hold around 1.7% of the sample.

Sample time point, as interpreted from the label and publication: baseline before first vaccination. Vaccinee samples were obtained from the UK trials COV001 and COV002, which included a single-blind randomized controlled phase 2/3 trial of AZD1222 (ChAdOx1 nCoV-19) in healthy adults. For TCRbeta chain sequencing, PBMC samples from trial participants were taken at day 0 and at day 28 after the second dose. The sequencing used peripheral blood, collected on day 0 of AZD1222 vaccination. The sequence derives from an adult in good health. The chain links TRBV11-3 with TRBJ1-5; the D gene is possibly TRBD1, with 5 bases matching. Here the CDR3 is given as CASRHRPGRATNQPQHF. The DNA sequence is TGTGCCAGCAGACACCGTCCGGGACGGGCGACCAATCAGCCCCAGCATTTT.